A single sample is the source of the 24 T cell receptor beta chains below, sequenced in a study of cytomegalovirus exposure and HLA in healthy donors. The PCR had 60 Vbeta and 13 Jbeta primers. The assay was immunoSEQ multiplex PCR, and TCRdb's table has in-frame clones only and misses some. Among about 72,000 clones listed, roughly 82% were seen once. The source material was PBMCs. These receptor sequences come from a man aged 18-30 years in good health and CMV-seronegative.

V usage is TRBV18 and J usage is TRBJ2-7; TRBD2 matches 13 bases. Trimming at V came to 4 bases and at J to 7 bases, leaving 10 bases not matched to a gene. The germline V gene encodes CDR1 KGHSH and CDR2 LQKENI. This CDR3 has 16 residues. Here the CDR3 reads CASSHRTSGSFGEQYF. The DNA of the CDR3 is TGTGCCAGCTCACACCGGACTAGCGGGAGTTTCGGAGAGCAGTACTTC.

There are a few counts of this clone. V usage is TRBV27 and J usage is TRBJ2-1, with D unclear. Trimming removed 4 bases from V and 5 bases from J, with 9 bases in between. Germline CDR1 is MNHEY and CDR2 is SMNVEV (reference sequence). The CDR3 spans 13 residues. The CDR3 region is CASSSLRDNEQFF. The CDR3 DNA reads as TGTGCCAGCAGTTCTCTTCGGGACAATGAGCAGTTCTTC.

This clone was seen a handful of times. This chain uses TRBV7-2 with TRBJ2-3; 7 bases match TRBD1. V shed 1 base, J shed 1 base, and the junction held 8 bases outside the gene matches. CDR3 length: 17 residues. Germline CDR1 SGHTA, CDR2 FQGNSA. CDR3 bases: TGTGCCAGCAGCTTAGGGGTAGGGGGCCGAGGCACAGATACGCAGTATTTT. This sequence encodes CASSLGVGGRGTDTQYF.

This clone came up a few times. V gene TRBV11-1 combines with J gene TRBJ2-3; D gene ambiguous. The CDR3 covers 13 residues. Germline V CDR1 and CDR2: SGHAT, FQDESV (reference sequence). Trimming stripped 2 bases from V and 6 bases from J, with 9 bases between. CDR3 region: CASSLIIRDTQYF. The CDR3 nucleotides read TGTGCCAGCAGCTTAATTATCAGGGATACGCAGTATTTT. The full variable domain, with the rest looked up from reference TRBV11-1 and TRBJ2-3, is EAEVAQSPRYKITEKSQAVAFWCDPISGHATLYWYRQILGQGPELLVQFQDESVVDDSQLPKDRFSAERLKGVDSTLKIQPAELGDSAMYLCASSLIIRDTQYFGPGTRLTVL.

The rearrangement joins TRBV27 to TRBJ2-1; 9 nucleotides line up with TRBD2. The germline V gene has CDR1 MNHEY and CDR2 SMNVEV (reference sequence). The CDR3 has 15 residues. Trimming took 5 bases from V and 12 from J; bases not matched to a gene: 14. This CDR3 reads CASSHPGTSPIGQFF. CDR3 nucleotides: TGTGCCAGCAGTCATCCCGGGACTAGCCCTATTGGGCAGTTCTTC.

Remarks on this clone: One end of the junction fails to match germline, which may point to a read error. V is TRBV7-2 and J is TRBJ2-7; D is undetermined. The CDR3 sequence is 13 residues long. Germline V gene data show CDR1 as SGHTA and CDR2 as FQGNSA. This chain's CDR3 is CASSLERSARLSF. In nucleotides, the CDR3 is TGTGCCAGCAGCTTAGAACGTTCAGCGCGCCTAAGCTTC.

This chain uses TRBV27 with TRBJ1-2; 11 bases match TRBD1. The CDR3 contains 14 residues. Germline assignment: CDR1 MNHEY and CDR2 SMNVEV (reference sequence). V lost 6 bases to trimming and J lost 4 bases; unmatched junction nucleotides: 4. The CDR3 bases are TGTGCCAGCAGCCGGACAGGGGGCGCCTATGGCTACACCTTC. Translation: CASSRTGGAYGYTF.

The chain uses TRBV28 and TRBJ1-5; 11 bases fit TRBD1. V was pared by 3 bases and J by 3 bases, with 13 bases of the junction left unmatched. The CDR3 length is 19 residues. Germline V gives CDR1 MDHEN, CDR2 SYDVKM. CDR3: CASSFKTRRTGGYNQPQHF. The CDR3 DNA reads TGTGCCAGCAGTTTTAAAACAAGGCGGACAGGGGGCTACAATCAGCCCCAGCATTTT.

The chain combines TRBV10-1 with TRBJ1-5; D is possibly TRBD1 (6 bases). The V gene's germline CDR1 is WNHNN and CDR2 SYGVQD (reference sequence). Trimming took off 2 bases at V and 5 bases at J, with 10 bases between the two ends. This CDR3 contains 14 residues. The CDR3 is CASSETDSYQPQHF. The DNA for the CDR3 is TGCGCCAGCAGTGAGACGGACAGCTATCAGCCCCAGCATTTT.

In nucleotides, the CDR3 is TGTGCCAGCAGTGACTTCGACTTGAATGAGCAGTTCTTC. It translates to CASSDFDLNEQFF. The chain uses TRBV6-4 and TRBJ2-1; no clear D. The CDR3 is 13 amino acids. V lost 1 base and J lost 7, with 8 bases in between. The germline V gene has CDR1 MRHNA and CDR2 SNTAGT.

V gene TRBV6-5 combines with J gene TRBJ2-1, with 10 bases that match TRBD1. The CDR3 totals 16 residues. Germline loops: CDR1 MNHEY, CDR2 SVGAGI. J gave up 6 bases and V 2 bases, and 7 bases lay outside the gene matches. Written as DNA, the CDR3 is TGTGCCAGCAGTTACCTCGGGACAGGGGATTTCAATGAGCAGTTCTTC. It codes for CASSYLGTGDFNEQFF.

The chain is built from TRBV6-5 and TRBJ2-2, with 11 bases identical to TRBD2. The J segment lost 6 bases and the V segment lost 6 bases, leaving 6 bases of the junction unmatched. Germline CDR1 reads MNHEY; CDR2 reads SVGAGI. The CDR3 loop spans 15 amino acids. The CDR3 is CASRKLAGGSGELFF. The CDR3 DNA is TGTGCCAGCAGGAAGCTAGCGGGAGGTTCCGGGGAGCTGTTTTTT.

The chain couples TRBV6-6 to TRBJ1-6; D gene ambiguous. The germline V gene has CDR1 MNHNY and CDR2 SVGAGI (reference sequence). The CDR3 has 14 amino acids. Trimming took 6 bases from V and 0 from J, leaving 6 bases between them. For the CDR3, the DNA is TGTGCCAGCAGACAGAGCTCCTATAATTCACCCCTCCACTTT. This translates into CASRQSSYNSPLHF.

The J gene is TRBJ2-5, the V gene TRBV18, with 12 bases that match TRBD2. V trimming: 2 bases; J trimming: 6 bases; junction bases outside the gene matches: 13. CDR3 length: 18 amino acids. Per germline, CDR1 KGHSH and CDR2 LQKENI. CDR3: CASSPMDLAGGPVQTQYF. For the CDR3, the DNA is TGTGCCAGCTCACCAATGGATCTAGCGGGGGGGCCGGTCCAGACCCAGTACTTC.

As regards this clone: This may be a read error, as it is one base from a much larger clone. The gene calls are TRBV30 and TRBJ2-4; unclear D gene. CDR3 length equals 15 residues. The germline V gene has CDR1 GTSNPN and CDR2 SVGIG (reference sequence). CDR3 bases: TGTGCCTGGAGTGCTCCTGTCGGAGCCAACAACATTCAGTACTTC. Translating it yields CAWSAPVGANNIQYF.

In DNA form, the CDR3 reads TGTGCTAGTGGTTTGGGACACGGGGAGCTGTTTTTT. Amino acid sequence: CASGLGHGELFF. The chain links TRBV12-5 to TRBJ2-2, with D hard to call. The CDR3 length is 12 residues. Germline CDR1 is LGHNT and CDR2 is FRNRAP. V was cut by 1 base and J by 7 bases, with 4 bases left in between.

V and J are TRBV9 and TRBJ2-1; 7 bases are a match to TRBD2. V shed 2 bases and J 8 bases; nucleotides not matched to a gene: 10. The length of the CDR3 is 15 residues. Germline CDR1 and CDR2: SGDLS and YYNGEE. In DNA form, the CDR3 reads TGTGCCAGCAGCGTTTCCGGGGGGATGCGAGATGAGCAGTTCTTC. Amino acids: CASSVSGGMRDEQFF.

The chain carries TRBV7-8 and TRBJ2-7, with 7 bases identical to TRBD1. Germline loops: CDR1 SGHVS, CDR2 FQNEAQ. Unmatched junction bases numbered 7, after V lost 8 bases and J lost 3 bases. The CDR3 is 13 residues long. Here the CDR3 reads CASQGQTVYEQYF. CDR3 coding DNA: TGTGCCAGCCAGGGACAGACAGTCTACGAGCAGTACTTC.

The rearrangement links TRBV19 to TRBJ1-1; a weak D match, TRBD1 (6 bases). Germline V CDR1 and CDR2: LNHDA, SQIVND (reference sequence). Trimming took 1 base from V and 5 from J, leaving 17 bases between them. The CDR3 length is 16 residues. The chain's CDR3 is CASSIALDRIKTEAFF. The CDR3 bases are TGTGCCAGTAGTATAGCCCTCGACAGGATAAAGACTGAAGCTTTCTTT.

The rearrangement links TRBV5-1 to TRBJ2-5, with 9 bases lining up with TRBD1. In germline, CDR1 is SGHRS, CDR2 YFSETQ. The V gene end was trimmed by 4 bases and the J gene end by 2 bases; junction bases not matched to a gene: 6. The CDR3 consists of 15 residues. The CDR3 loop reads CASSPGDRAQETQYF. CDR3 sequence (DNA): TGCGCCAGCAGCCCCGGGGACAGGGCACAAGAGACCCAGTACTTC. Full variable domain (remainder filled in from reference TRBV5-1 and TRBJ2-5): KAGVTQTPRYLIKTRGQQVTLSCSPISGHRSVSWYQQTPGQGLQFLFEYFSETQRNKGNFPGRFSGRQFSNSRSEMNVSTLELGDSALYLCASSPGDRAQETQYFGPGTRLLVL.

Within the sample, this clone is medium-sized. This chain links TRBV2 with TRBJ2-1, with a weak D call TRBD1 (6 bases). The CDR3 is 14 amino acids. The ends were cut back, 5 bases at V and 7 bases at J, with 15 bases in the middle. Germline loops: CDR1 SNHLY, CDR2 FYNNEI. CDR3 nucleotides: TGTGCCAGCAGTTGGGACACTACAGAAAATGAGCAGTTCTTC. It specifies CASSWDTTENEQFF. The full variable domain, its missing parts supplied by reference TRBV2 and TRBJ2-1, is EPEVTQTPSHQVTQMGQEVILRCVPISNHLYFYWYRQILGQKVEFLVSFYNNEISEKSEIFDDQFSVERPDGSNFTLKIRSTKLEDSAMYFCASSWDTTENEQFFGPGTRLTVL.

CDR3 sequence reads: CASRRDRGSGEQFF. The CDR3 DNA follows: TGTGCCAGCAGGAGGGACAGGGGTAGCGGTGAGCAGTTCTTC. The rearrangement links TRBV2 to TRBJ2-1, with TRBD1 matching over 10 bases. The CDR3 has 14 amino acids. The germline V gene encodes CDR1 SNHLY and CDR2 FYNNEI. V dropped 6 bases and J dropped 9; count of bases not matched to a gene: 8.

The rearrangement links TRBV18 to TRBJ1-1; D gene uncertain. The CDR3 is 17 residues long. Looked up from germline, CDR1 is KGHSH and CDR2 is LQKENI. Trimming removed 1 base at V and 0 bases at J, with 15 bases between. The CDR3 sequence: CASSPLSGLRMNTEAFF. DNA of the CDR3: TGTGCCAGCTCACCACTCTCGGGTCTCCGCATGAACACTGAAGCTTTCTTT.

The V and J genes are TRBV14 and TRBJ1-3; D not resolved. Germline V lookup: CDR1 SGHDN, CDR2 FVKESK. This CDR3 is built from 14 residues. The V and J ends lost 0 bases and 4 bases respectively, with 7 bases between them. As DNA, the CDR3 is TGTGCCAGCAGCCAAGAGTTGGGCGGAAACACCATATATTTT. Translated: CASSQELGGNTIYF. The complete variable domain, with remaining parts taken from reference TRBV14 and TRBJ1-3, reads EAGVTQFPSHSVIEKGQTVTLRCDPISGHDNLYWYRRVMGKEIKFLLHFVKESKQDESGMPNNRFLAERTGGTYSTLKVQPAELEDSGVYFCASSQELGGNTIYFGEGSWLTVV.